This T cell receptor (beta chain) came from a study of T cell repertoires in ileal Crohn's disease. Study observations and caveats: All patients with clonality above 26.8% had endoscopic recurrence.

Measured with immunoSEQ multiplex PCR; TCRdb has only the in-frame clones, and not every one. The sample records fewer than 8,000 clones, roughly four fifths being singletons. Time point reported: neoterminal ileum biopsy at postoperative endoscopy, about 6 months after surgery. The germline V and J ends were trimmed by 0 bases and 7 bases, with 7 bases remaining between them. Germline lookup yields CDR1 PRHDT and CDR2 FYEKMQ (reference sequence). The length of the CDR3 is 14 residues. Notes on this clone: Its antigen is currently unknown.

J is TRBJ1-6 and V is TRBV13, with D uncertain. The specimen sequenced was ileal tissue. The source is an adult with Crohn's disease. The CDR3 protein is CASSLGTLNSPLHF. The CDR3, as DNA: TGTGCCAGCAGCTTAGGGACACTCAATTCACCCCTCCACTTT.